The 31 T cell receptor beta chains below were found in one sample sequenced in a study of CD8 T cells in Susac syndrome. RNA in amounts of roughly 0.5 to 1 ug was reverse transcribed with random hexamers. TCRdb reprocessed the immunoSEQ multiplex PCR reads via MiXCR and lists one record per CDR3 protein. The sample carries hundreds of thousands of distinct CDR3 sequences, about 95% recorded once. The material sequenced was CD4+ T cells from PBMCs. The receptors here all came from a human donor with Susac syndrome.

V usage is TRBV29-1 and J usage is TRBJ2-5, with D possibly TRBD1 on 6 matching bases. The ends were cut back, 3 bases at V and 6 bases at J, with 8 bases in the middle. This CDR3 region has 11 residues. The germline V gene has CDR1 SQVTM and CDR2 ANQGSEA. The DNA for the CDR3 is TGCAGCGTTGACAGGGGAAAGACCCAGTACTTC. Amino acid sequence: CSVDRGKTQYF.

CDR3 sequence reads: CAWNTLNTEAFF. The CDR3 DNA follows: TGTGCCTGGAACACCCTGAACACTGAAGCTTTCTTT. The rearrangement joins TRBV30 to TRBJ1-1, with D uncertain. CDR1 and CDR2 (germline): GTSNPN, SVGIG (reference sequence). The length of the CDR3 is 12 residues. The germline V and J ends were trimmed by 4 bases and 0 bases, with 6 bases remaining between them.

The V call is TRBV3-1, the J call TRBJ2-5, with TRBD2 matching over 7 bases. The germline CDR1 and CDR2 sequences are LGHDT and YNNKEL (reference sequence). The V gene end was trimmed by 3 bases and the J gene end by 4 bases; junction bases not matched to a gene: 2. The CDR3 has 13 amino acids. The CDR3 DNA sequence: TGTGCCAGCAGCCACCCGGGGGGAGAGACCCAGTACTTC. This translates into CASSHPGGETQYF.

The chain uses TRBV7-2 and TRBJ2-3; TRBD1 aligns across 7 bases. Germline-derived CDR1 and CDR2 are SGHTA and FQGNSA. V lost 3 bases, J lost 2 bases, and 5 bases stayed unmatched. The CDR3 spans 15 residues. The CDR3 coding sequence is TGTGCCAGCAGCTTCAGAGGACAGGACACAGATACGCAGTATTTT. Translating it yields CASSFRGQDTDTQYF.

The chain couples TRBV12-3 or TRBV12-4 to TRBJ2-3; 7 bases are shared with TRBD1. V dropped 7 bases and J dropped 4; count of bases not matched to a gene: 8. This CDR3 is 14 amino acids long. In DNA form, the CDR3 reads TGTGCCAGCACCCTTATACAGGGGCCAGATACGCAGTATTTT. Translating it yields CASTLIQGPDTQYF.

This chain uses TRBV7-3 with TRBJ1-2; 9 bases map to TRBD1. This CDR3 has 15 residues. Germline CDR1 SGHTA, CDR2 FQGTGA. J was trimmed by 7 bases and V by 0 bases; bases with no gene match: 6. The CDR3 here is CASSLTGTGFAGYTF. The CDR3 bases are TGTGCCAGCAGCTTAACGGGGACAGGGTTCGCTGGCTACACCTTC. Full variable domain (missing parts from reference TRBV7-3 and TRBJ1-2): GAGVSQTPSNKVTEKGKYVELRCDPISGHTALYWYRQSLGQGPEFLIYFQGTGAADDSGLPNDRFFAVRPEGSVSTLKIQRTERGDSAVYLCASSLTGTGFAGYTFGSGTRLTVV.

This clonotype has only one observation. The genes are TRBV18 and TRBJ2-7; no reliable D call. Between the trimmed V and J ends, which lost 3 bases and 2 bases, there was a span of 8 bases. The CDR3 has 13 amino acids. Germline CDR1 is KGHSH and CDR2 is LQKENI. CDR3 sequence (DNA): TGTGCCAGCTCACCTCCCGAGGCCTACGAGCAGTACTTC. Its translation: CASSPPEAYEQYF.

The chain is built from TRBV21-1 and TRBJ1-6. TRBV21-1 is reported as a pseudogene. This CDR3 is 17 amino acids long. The CDR3 coding sequence is TGTGCCAGCAGCACCCCCAAACCCGGGACGAGCAATTCACCCCTCCACTTT. Its translation is CASSTPKPGTSNSPLHF.

As regards this clonotype: Its ends do not fully match the called genes, so a read error is possible. The chain is built from TRBV3-1 and TRBJ2-5; TRBD2 matches at 9 bases. The CDR3 is 18 residues long. Germline V gene data show CDR1 as LGHDT and CDR2 as YNNKEL (reference sequence). CDR3 coding DNA: TGTGCCAGCAGCCAAGATCGATTCCGCGGGGGGGCTCCAGAGTCCCAGTACTTC. Amino acid sequence: CASSQDRFRGGAPESQYF.

This clonotype has a single count. The rearrangement joins TRBV7-2 to TRBJ2-7; 8 bases align to TRBD1. Germline V gene data show CDR1 as SGHTA and CDR2 as FQGNSA. The CDR3 spans 14 residues. V lost 5 bases, J lost 4 bases, and 7 bases stayed unmatched. For the CDR3, the DNA is TGTGCCAGCAGCCCGGGGGACAGGCCGTACGAGCAGTACTTC. Amino acids: CASSPGDRPYEQYF.

J is TRBJ2-3 and V is TRBV6-6; no firm D call. In germline, CDR1 is MNHNY, CDR2 SVGAGI (reference sequence). The CDR3 covers 14 residues. Trimming left V 0 bases short and J 1 base short, with 5 bases between. CDR3 in amino acids: CASSYSWGTDTQYF. In DNA form, the CDR3 reads TGTGCCAGCAGTTACTCTTGGGGCACAGATACGCAGTATTTT.

The chain joins TRBV6-5 to TRBJ1-6; perhaps TRBD1 as D (5 bases). The V gene's germline CDR1 is MNHEY and CDR2 SVGAGI. V lost 7 bases, J lost 8 bases, and 18 bases lay in between. CDR3 length equals 15 residues. Written as DNA, the CDR3 is TGTGCCAGCACCGTCGAAACGGCGGGGGATTCACCCCTCCACTTT. This sequence encodes CASTVETAGDSPLHF.

V gene TRBV19 combines with J gene TRBJ1-1; D not certain. Trimming pared 5 bases from V and 8 bases from J, leaving 18 bases between. The germline CDR1 and CDR2 sequences are LNHDA and SQIVND (reference sequence). This CDR3 is built from 14 residues. This CDR3 reads CASSSSASTGEAFF. DNA of the CDR3: TGTGCCAGTAGTTCTAGCGCCTCCACCGGCGAAGCTTTCTTT.

The chain employs TRBV20-1 and TRBJ1-1, with D uncertain. The germline gives CDR1 DFQATT, CDR2 SNEGSKA (reference sequence). The V end lost 3 bases, the J end lost 7 bases, and 6 bases lay between the germline ends. The CDR3 sequence is 10 residues long. The CDR3 DNA reads TGCAGTGCTAGCGGTCGTGAAGCTTTCTTT. It encodes CSASGREAFF.

The chain employs TRBV6-5 and TRBJ1-5; tentatively, D is TRBD1 (6 bases). This CDR3 contains 14 residues. The germline V gene encodes CDR1 MNHEY and CDR2 SVGAGI. V dropped 7 bases and J dropped 7 bases, with 17 bases sitting between them. In DNA, the CDR3 is TGTGCCAGCAAAACTGGGGGGGCAAAACAGCCCCAGCATTTT. Encoded protein: CASKTGGAKQPQHF.

This rearrangement joins TRBV9 to TRBJ1-1, with a weak D call TRBD1 (5 bases). The germline CDR1 and CDR2 sequences are SGDLS and YYNGEE. V shed 7 bases and J shed 1 base, with 14 bases lying between them. The length of the CDR3 is 14 residues. For the CDR3, the DNA is TGTGCCAGCTCACCTAGCGGGGGGAACACTGAAGCTTTCTTT. Protein sequence: CASSPSGGNTEAFF. Looking up the rest from reference TRBV9 and TRBJ1-1 gives the full variable domain: DSGVTQTPKHLITATGQRVTLRCSPRSGDLSVYWYQQSLDQGLQFLIQYYNGEERAKGNILERFSAQQFPDLHSELNLSSLELGDSALYFCASSPSGGNTEAFFGQGTRLTVV.

The rearrangement links TRBV28 to TRBJ1-5, with D possibly being TRBD1 (5 bases). CDR3 length: 17 amino acids. The V and J ends lost 4 bases and 1 base respectively, with 17 bases between them. Germline V gene sequence: CDR1 MDHEN, CDR2 SYDVKM. The DNA of the CDR3 is TGTGCCAGCAGTTCCTGGCGGGGGACGGTGAGCAATCAGCCCCAGCATTTT. This translates into CASSSWRGTVSNQPQHF.

This chain connects TRBV29-1 to TRBJ1-1; D is possibly TRBD1 (5 bases). The germline CDR1 and CDR2 sequences are SQVTM and ANQGSEA. Trimming pared 8 bases from V and 4 bases from J, leaving 20 bases between. CDR3 length equals 14 residues. Written as DNA, the CDR3 is TGCAGCTCCCGTGGAAAGGGGTTCGGCACTGAAGCTTTCTTT. Translated: CSSRGKGFGTEAFF.

A remark on this clonotype: This likely comes from a read error, as the CDR3 has no conserved phenylalanine or tryptophan at its end. This chain joins TRBV3-1 and TRBJ2-7, with TRBD1 matching over 9 bases. The germline V gene encodes CDR1 LGHDT and CDR2 YNNKEL (reference sequence). CDR3 length: 14 amino acids. Trimming at V came to 1 base and at J to 7 bases, leaving 5 bases not matched to a gene. The CDR3 spells CASSQGTGAGEQYL. The CDR3 nucleotides read TGTGCCAGCAGCCAAGGGACAGGGGCTGGTGAGCAGTACCTC.

This chain uses TRBV30 with TRBJ1-1; the match to TRBD1 covers 9 bases. Unmatched junction bases numbered 11, after V lost 3 bases and J lost 3 bases. Looked up from germline, CDR1 is GTSNPN and CDR2 is SVGIG (reference sequence). The CDR3 is made up of 16 amino acids. The CDR3 DNA is TGTGCCTGGAGCAAGGACAGGGGCGGGGGGGACACTGAAGCTTTCTTT. Protein sequence: CAWSKDRGGGDTEAFF.

The genes are TRBV12-3 or TRBV12-4 and TRBJ1-2; 7 nucleotides agree with TRBD1. V was pared by 6 bases and J by 7 bases, with 8 bases of the junction left unmatched. The CDR3 length is 13 residues. The CDR3 bases are TGTGCCAGCAGCTTACAAGGGGGCTCTGGCTACACCTTC. This sequence encodes CASSLQGGSGYTF.

The chain links TRBV29-1 to TRBJ1-2; D gene ambiguous. This CDR3 has 12 amino acids. From germline, CDR1 is SQVTM and CDR2 ANQGSEA. V was trimmed by 2 bases and J by 4 bases, leaving 8 bases between them. CDR3 sequence reads: CSVERSSYGYTF. The CDR3 DNA is TGCAGCGTTGAAAGGTCGTCCTATGGCTACACCTTC. The full variable domain, rest sourced from reference TRBV29-1 and TRBJ1-2, is SAVISQKPSRDICQRGTSLTIQCQVDSQVTMMFWYRQQPGQSLTLIATANQGSEATYESGFVIDKFPISRPNLTFSTLTVSNMSPEDSSIYLCSVERSSYGYTFGSGTRLTVV.

The V and J genes are TRBV12-3 or TRBV12-4 and TRBJ1-3, with 9 nucleotides matching TRBD1. Unmatched junction bases numbered 7, after V lost 10 bases and J lost 3 bases. This CDR3 has 14 residues. The CDR3 bases are TGTGCCAACACAAACAGGGGGCATGGAAACACCATATATTTT. It translates to CANTNRGHGNTIYF.

The chain joins TRBV5-4 to TRBJ1-5, with a weak D call TRBD1 (6 bases). The CDR3 is made up of 12 amino acids. Germline lookup yields CDR1 SGHNT and CDR2 YYREEE (reference sequence). V was cut by 3 bases and J by 7 bases, with 8 bases left in between. In DNA form, the CDR3 reads TGTGCCAGCAGCTCGGACAGCCAGCCCCAGCATTTT. It translates to CASSSDSQPQHF.

The chain uses TRBV7-9 and TRBJ1-4; D not resolved. In germline, CDR1 is SEHNR, CDR2 FQNEAQ (reference sequence). This CDR3 comprises 13 residues. Trimming took 7 bases from V and 8 from J, leaving 14 bases between them. CDR3 nucleotide sequence: TGTGCCAGCACAAGCTCCGATCAGGAAAAACTGTTTTTT. Residues: CASTSSDQEKLFF.

The chain joins TRBV11-2 to TRBJ2-7; D may be TRBD1 (5 bases). Germline CDR1 is SGHAT and CDR2 is FQNNGV. Trimming shortened V by 4 bases and J by 2 bases, and 9 bases separated the two germline ends. This CDR3 has 13 amino acids. In DNA, the CDR3 is TGTGCCAGCAGCTGGGGCCAAACCTACGAGCAGTACTTC. As protein: CASSWGQTYEQYF. The complete variable domain, with remaining parts taken from reference TRBV11-2 and TRBJ2-7, reads EAGVAQSPRYKIIEKRQSVAFWCNPISGHATLYWYQQILGQGPKLLIQFQNNGVVDDSQLPKDRFSAERLKGVDSTLKIQPAKLEDSAVYLCASSWGQTYEQYFGPGTRLTVT.

This rearrangement joins TRBV4-2 to TRBJ2-4; perhaps TRBD1 as D (6 bases). This CDR3 contains 16 residues. Germline CDR1 LGHNA, CDR2 YNFKEQ. Trimming shortened V by 0 bases and J by 6 bases, and 15 bases separated the two germline ends. Written as DNA, the CDR3 is TGTGCCAGCAGCCAAGAAACCAGCACCAGGGGAAACATTCAGTACTTC. Translated: CASSQETSTRGNIQYF.

This chain uses TRBV15 with TRBJ1-1; D uncertain. CDR1 and CDR2 from the germline V gene are LNHNV and YYDKDF (reference sequence). The CDR3 covers 12 residues. Trimming shortened V by 0 bases and J by 10 bases, and 9 bases separated the two germline ends. CDR3 bases: TGTGCCACCAGCAGAGACCAGGTTGGAGCTTTCTTT. This gives the protein CATSRDQVGAFF.

The chain is built from TRBV4-3 and TRBJ2-5; 9 nucleotides agree with TRBD1. Germline values: CDR1 LGHNA, CDR2 YSLEER. Unmatched junction bases numbered 7, after V lost 0 bases and J lost 8 bases. The CDR3 totals 15 residues. The CDR3 spells CASSQDTGTGTTQYF. The CDR3 DNA reads TGCGCCAGCAGCCAAGATACGGGGACAGGGACCACCCAGTACTTC.

The chain uses TRBV30 and TRBJ2-7, with D possibly TRBD1 on 5 matching bases. The length of the CDR3 is 14 residues. Germline V gives CDR1 GTSNPN, CDR2 SVGIG (reference sequence). V lost 2 bases and J 0 bases, leaving 11 bases between the germline ends. This CDR3 reads CAWSSGRTSYEQYF. CDR3 sequence (DNA): TGTGCCTGGAGTTCAGGGCGAACCTCCTACGAGCAGTACTTC.

The V call is TRBV7-9, the J call TRBJ2-7; 8 bases align to TRBD2. CDR1 and CDR2 from the germline V gene are SEHNR and FQNEAQ (reference sequence). After removal of 5 bases from V and 1 base from J, the junction contained 10 bases not matched to a gene. CDR3 size: 16 residues. CDR3 bases: TGTGCCAGCAGCCTAACCGGGACTAGTTTTTCCTACGAGCAGTACTTC. This translates into CASSLTGTSFSYEQYF.